A selection of T cell receptor beta chains follows, all from one sample in a study of spatial heterogeneity in lung cancer. From the 5' RACE reads, TCRdb called clonotypes with MiXCR, one entry per CDR3 protein. The sample includes about 22,000 distinct CDR3 sequences, more than 5% of them seen just once. Sequencing was performed on PBMCs, taken at surgery. These receptors all come from a male donor with early-stage non-small cell lung cancer. Both conserved end residues are part of each CDR3. Each record gives: V gene, D gene, clone size, J gene, CDR3 DNA, CDR3 protein. A D gene is named only where the DNA matches it firmly. Expanded clones get a size class; other rows say once, few or many, or leave the size out.

v_gene: TRBV12-3/TRBV12-4
d_gene: TRBD1
abundance: many
j_gene: TRBJ1-5
CDR3nt: TGTGCCAGCAGTTACCGACAGGGGTTAAATCAGCCCCAGCATTTT
CDR3aa: CASSYRQGLNQPQHF

v_gene: TRBV5-1
d_gene: NA
abundance: many
j_gene: TRBJ1-5
CDR3nt: TGCGCCAGCAGCTTGAACAGCCCCAATCAGCCCCAGCATTTT
CDR3aa: CASSLNSPNQPQHF

v_gene: TRBV6-5
d_gene: TRBD2
abundance: many
j_gene: TRBJ2-1
CDR3nt: TGTGCCAGCAGTTCCAGGACTAGCGGGAGTGTAAATGAGCAGTTCTTC
CDR3aa: CASSSRTSGSVNEQFF

v_gene: TRBV12-3/TRBV12-4
d_gene: NA
abundance: many
j_gene: TRBJ1-2
CDR3nt: TGTGCCAGCAGCCTACAGGGAAAATATGGCTACACCTTC
CDR3aa: CASSLQGKYGYTF

v_gene: TRBV20-1
d_gene: TRBD1
abundance: many
j_gene: TRBJ1-6
CDR3nt: TGCAGTGCTAACAGGGGATCCTATAATTCACCCCTCCACTTT
CDR3aa: CSANRGSYNSPLHF

v_gene: TRBV29-1
d_gene: NA
abundance: many
j_gene: TRBJ2-5
CDR3nt: TGCAGCGCTCTCCAAGAGACCCAGTACTTC
CDR3aa: CSALQETQYF

v_gene: TRBV19
d_gene: NA
abundance: many
j_gene: TRBJ2-1
CDR3nt: TGTGCCAGTAGTATGGTGGTCTACTACAATGAGCAGTTCTTC
CDR3aa: CASSMVVYYNEQFF

v_gene: TRBV4-1
d_gene: TRBD1
abundance: few
j_gene: TRBJ2-5
CDR3nt: TGCGCCAGCAGCGCCCAGGGGGCAGGGGGCGCAGAGACCCAGTACTTC
CDR3aa: CASSAQGAGGAETQYF

v_gene: TRBV12-3/TRBV12-4
d_gene: NA
abundance: few
j_gene: TRBJ1-5
CDR3nt: TGTGCCAGCACGGGGGGGTCTCATCAGCCCCAGCATTTT
CDR3aa: CASTGGSHQPQHF

v_gene: TRBV20-1
d_gene: NA
abundance: many
j_gene: TRBJ1-2
CDR3nt: TGCAGTGCTAGTGACAGAAACTCCTATGGCTACACCTTC
CDR3aa: CSASDRNSYGYTF

v_gene: TRBV9
d_gene: NA
abundance: many
j_gene: TRBJ2-2
CDR3nt: TGTGCCAGCAGCGTAGGACCCGCGAACACCGGGGAGCTGTTTTTT
CDR3aa: CASSVGPANTGELFF

v_gene: TRBV6-1
d_gene: TRBD2
abundance: many
j_gene: TRBJ2-4
CDR3nt: TGTGCCAGCAGTGAAGAGGCGAGCGGGAGTATCGGCATTCAGTACTTC
CDR3aa: CASSEEASGSIGIQYF

v_gene: TRBV7-2
d_gene: NA
abundance: many
j_gene: TRBJ1-2
CDR3nt: TGTGCCAGCAGCGGGAGGGCAGGACCTAACTATGGCTACACCTTC
CDR3aa: CASSGRAGPNYGYTF

v_gene: TRBV5-1
d_gene: NA
abundance: many
j_gene: TRBJ2-7
CDR3nt: TGCGCCAGCAGCTTTAATGGGGACACAAGCTCCTACGAGCAGTACTTC
CDR3aa: CASSFNGDTSSYEQYF

v_gene: TRBV15
d_gene: NA
abundance: NA
j_gene: TRBJ2-7
CDR3nt: TGTGCCACCAGCAAGAAGAGAGGGGAGTACGAGCAGTACTTC
CDR3aa: CATSKKRGEYEQYF